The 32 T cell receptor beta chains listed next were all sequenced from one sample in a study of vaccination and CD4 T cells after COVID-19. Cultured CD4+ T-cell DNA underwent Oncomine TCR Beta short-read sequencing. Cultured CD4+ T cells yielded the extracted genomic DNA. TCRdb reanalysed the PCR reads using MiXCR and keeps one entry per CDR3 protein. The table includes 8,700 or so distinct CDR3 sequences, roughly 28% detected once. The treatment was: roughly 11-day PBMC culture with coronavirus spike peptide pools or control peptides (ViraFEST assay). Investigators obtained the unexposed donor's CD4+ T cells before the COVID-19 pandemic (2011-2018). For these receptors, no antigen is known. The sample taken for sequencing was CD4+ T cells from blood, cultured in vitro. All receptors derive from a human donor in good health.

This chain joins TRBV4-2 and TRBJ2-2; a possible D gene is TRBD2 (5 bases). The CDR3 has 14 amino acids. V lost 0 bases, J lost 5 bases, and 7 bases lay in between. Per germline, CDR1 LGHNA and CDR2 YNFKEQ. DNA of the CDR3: TGTGCCAGCAGCCAAGACCCGGGGACCGGGGAGCTGTTTTTT. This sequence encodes CASSQDPGTGELFF.

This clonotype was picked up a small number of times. In DNA form, the CDR3 reads TGTGCCACCAGTGACCGGGGTAACGGGGAGACCCAGTACTTC. Translation gives CATSDRGNGETQYF. The chain recombines TRBV24-1 with TRBJ2-5; D is perhaps TRBD2 (5 bases). Trimming took 4 bases from V and 5 from J, leaving 13 bases between them. Germline V CDR1 and CDR2: KGHDR, SFDVKD. The CDR3 is made up of 14 amino acids.

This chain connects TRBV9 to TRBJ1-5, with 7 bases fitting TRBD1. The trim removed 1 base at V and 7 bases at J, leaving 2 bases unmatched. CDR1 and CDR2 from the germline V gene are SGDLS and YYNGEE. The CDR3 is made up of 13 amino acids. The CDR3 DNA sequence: TGTGCCAGCAGCGTACAGGGGGGGCAGCCCCAGCATTTT. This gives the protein CASSVQGGQPQHF.

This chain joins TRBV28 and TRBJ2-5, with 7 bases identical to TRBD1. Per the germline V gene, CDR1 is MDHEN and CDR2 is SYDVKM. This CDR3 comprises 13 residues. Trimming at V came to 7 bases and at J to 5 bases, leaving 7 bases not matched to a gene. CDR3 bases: TGTGCCAGCACGAGGGGGCTCGAGGAGACCCAGTACTTC. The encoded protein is CASTRGLEETQYF.

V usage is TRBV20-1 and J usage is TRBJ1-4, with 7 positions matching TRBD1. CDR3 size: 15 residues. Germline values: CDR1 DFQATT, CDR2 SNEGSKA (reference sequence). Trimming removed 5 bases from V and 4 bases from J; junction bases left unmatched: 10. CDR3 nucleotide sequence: TGCAGTGCTGGGTCCCCGGGACAGAGTAATGAAAAACTGTTTTTT. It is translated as CSAGSPGQSNEKLFF.

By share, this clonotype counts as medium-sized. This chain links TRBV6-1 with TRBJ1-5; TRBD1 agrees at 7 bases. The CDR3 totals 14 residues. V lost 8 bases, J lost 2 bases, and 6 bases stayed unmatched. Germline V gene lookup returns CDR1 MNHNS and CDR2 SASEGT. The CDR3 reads CASGSQGGNQPQHF. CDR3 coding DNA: TGTGCCAGCGGGTCCCAGGGGGGCAATCAGCCCCAGCATTTT.

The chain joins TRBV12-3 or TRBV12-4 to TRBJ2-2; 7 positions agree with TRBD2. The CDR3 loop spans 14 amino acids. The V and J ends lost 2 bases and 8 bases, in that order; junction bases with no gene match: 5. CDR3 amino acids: CASSLSAGVGELFF. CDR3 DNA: TGTGCCAGCAGTTTATCTGCGGGAGTGGGGGAGCTGTTTTTT.

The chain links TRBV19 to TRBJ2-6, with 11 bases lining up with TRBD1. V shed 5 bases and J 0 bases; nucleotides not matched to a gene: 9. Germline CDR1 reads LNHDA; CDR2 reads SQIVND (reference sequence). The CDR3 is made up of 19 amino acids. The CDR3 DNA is TGTGCCAGTAGTCCCGTAGGGACAGGGGGTTACTCTGGGGCCAACGTCCTGACTTTC. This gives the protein CASSPVGTGGYSGANVLTF. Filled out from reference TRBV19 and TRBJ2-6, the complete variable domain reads DGGITQSPKYLFRKEGQNVTLSCEQNLNHDAMYWYRQDPGQGLRLIYYSQIVNDFQKGDIAEGYSVSREKKESFPLTVTSAQKNPTAFYLCASSPVGTGGYSGANVLTFGAGSRLTVL.

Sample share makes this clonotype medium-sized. Here the CDR3 reads CSATRLAETREQYF. For the CDR3, the DNA is TGCAGTGCTACCAGACTGGCGGAGACGAGGGAGCAGTACTTC. The genes are TRBV20-1 and TRBJ2-7; D gene uncertain. Germline loops: CDR1 DFQATT, CDR2 SNEGSKA (reference sequence). Trimming pared 4 bases from V and 7 bases from J, leaving 20 bases between. The CDR3 loop spans 14 amino acids.

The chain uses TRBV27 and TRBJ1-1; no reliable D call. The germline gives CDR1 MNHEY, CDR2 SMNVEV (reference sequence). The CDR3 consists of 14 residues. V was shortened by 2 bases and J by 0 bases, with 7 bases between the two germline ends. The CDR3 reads CASSLRGLNTEAFF. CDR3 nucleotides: TGTGCCAGCAGTTTAAGAGGGTTGAACACTGAAGCTTTCTTT.

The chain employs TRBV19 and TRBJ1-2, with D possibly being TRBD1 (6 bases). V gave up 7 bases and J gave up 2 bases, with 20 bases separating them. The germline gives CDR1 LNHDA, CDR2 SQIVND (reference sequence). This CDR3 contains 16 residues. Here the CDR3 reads CASKWTEEIPNYGYTF. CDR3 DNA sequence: TGTGCCAGTAAATGGACAGAGGAAATACCAAACTATGGCTACACCTTC. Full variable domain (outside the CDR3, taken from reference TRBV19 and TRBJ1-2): DGGITQSPKYLFRKEGQNVTLSCEQNLNHDAMYWYRQDPGQGLRLIYYSQIVNDFQKGDIAEGYSVSREKKESFPLTVTSAQKNPTAFYLCASKWTEEIPNYGYTFGSGTRLTVV.

The CDR3 region is CASSRDGRGQPQHF. The CDR3, as DNA: TGCGCCAGCAGCCGGGACGGCCGGGGTCAGCCCCAGCATTTT. The chain joins TRBV5-1 to TRBJ1-5; D possibly corresponds to TRBD1 (5 bases). The germline gives CDR1 SGHRS, CDR2 YFSETQ. Trimming took off 4 bases at V and 6 bases at J, with 14 bases between the two ends. The CDR3 loop spans 14 amino acids.

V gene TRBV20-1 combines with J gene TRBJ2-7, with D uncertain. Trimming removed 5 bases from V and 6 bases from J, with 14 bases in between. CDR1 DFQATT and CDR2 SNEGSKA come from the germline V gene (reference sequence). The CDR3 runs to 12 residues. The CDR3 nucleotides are TGCAGTGCTCGAGCCCCCCGAGGCGAGCAGTACTTC. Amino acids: CSARAPRGEQYF.

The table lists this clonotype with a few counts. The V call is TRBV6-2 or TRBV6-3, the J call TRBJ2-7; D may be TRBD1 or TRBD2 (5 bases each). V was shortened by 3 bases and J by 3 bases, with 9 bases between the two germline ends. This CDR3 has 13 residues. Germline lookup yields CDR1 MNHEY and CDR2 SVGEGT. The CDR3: CASSYGDLYEQYF. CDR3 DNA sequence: TGTGCCAGCAGTTATGGGGACCTCTACGAGCAGTACTTC.

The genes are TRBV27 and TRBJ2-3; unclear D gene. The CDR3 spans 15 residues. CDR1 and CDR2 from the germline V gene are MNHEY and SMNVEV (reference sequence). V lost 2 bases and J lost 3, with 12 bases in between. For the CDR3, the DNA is TGTGCCAGCAGTTTAGTGACTGGGCAGACAGATACGCAGTATTTT. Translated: CASSLVTGQTDTQYF.

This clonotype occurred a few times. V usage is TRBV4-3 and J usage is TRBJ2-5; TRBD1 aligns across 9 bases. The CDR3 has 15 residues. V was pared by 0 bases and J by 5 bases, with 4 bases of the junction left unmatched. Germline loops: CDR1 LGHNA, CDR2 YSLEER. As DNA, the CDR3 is TGCGCCAGCAGCCAAGATACAGGGGGCGGCGAGACCCAGTACTTC. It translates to CASSQDTGGGETQYF.

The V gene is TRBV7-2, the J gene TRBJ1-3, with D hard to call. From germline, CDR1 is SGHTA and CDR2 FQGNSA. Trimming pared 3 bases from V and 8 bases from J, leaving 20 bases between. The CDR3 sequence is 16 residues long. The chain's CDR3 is CASSFPSMIYQDTIYF. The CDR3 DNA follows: TGTGCCAGCAGCTTCCCGTCGATGATCTATCAAGACACCATATATTTT.

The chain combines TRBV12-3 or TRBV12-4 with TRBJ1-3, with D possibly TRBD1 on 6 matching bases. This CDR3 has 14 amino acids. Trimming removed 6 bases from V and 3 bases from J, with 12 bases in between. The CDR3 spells CASSLQGNGNTIYF. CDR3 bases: TGTGCCAGCAGCCTACAGGGTAATGGAAACACCATATATTTT.

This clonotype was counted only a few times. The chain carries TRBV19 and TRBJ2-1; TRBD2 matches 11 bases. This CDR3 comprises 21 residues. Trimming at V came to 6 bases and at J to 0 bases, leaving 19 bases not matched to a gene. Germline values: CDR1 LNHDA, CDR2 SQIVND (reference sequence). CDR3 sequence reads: CASRKASPGLAALSSYNEQFF. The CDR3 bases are TGTGCCAGTAGAAAAGCCTCCCCGGGACTAGCGGCCCTGAGCTCCTACAATGAGCAGTTCTTC.

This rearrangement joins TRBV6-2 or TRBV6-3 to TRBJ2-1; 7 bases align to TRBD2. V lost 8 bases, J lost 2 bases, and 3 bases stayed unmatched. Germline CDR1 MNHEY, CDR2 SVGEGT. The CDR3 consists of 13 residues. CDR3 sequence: CASYAGAYNEQFF. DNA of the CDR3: TGTGCCAGCTATGCGGGGGCCTACAATGAGCAGTTCTTC.

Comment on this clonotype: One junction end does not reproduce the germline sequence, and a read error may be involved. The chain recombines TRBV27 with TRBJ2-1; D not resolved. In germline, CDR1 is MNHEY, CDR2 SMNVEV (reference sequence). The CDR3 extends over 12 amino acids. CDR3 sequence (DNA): TGTACCAGCATGGGAATCAAAGGTGAGCAGTTCTTC. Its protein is CTSMGIKGEQFF.

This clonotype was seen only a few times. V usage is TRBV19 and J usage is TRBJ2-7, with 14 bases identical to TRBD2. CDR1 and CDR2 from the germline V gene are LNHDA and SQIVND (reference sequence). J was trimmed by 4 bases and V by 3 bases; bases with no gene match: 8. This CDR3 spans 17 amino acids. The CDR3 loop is CASSMKGTSGSGYEQYF. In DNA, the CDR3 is TGTGCCAGTAGTATGAAAGGGACTAGCGGGAGCGGGTACGAGCAGTACTTC.

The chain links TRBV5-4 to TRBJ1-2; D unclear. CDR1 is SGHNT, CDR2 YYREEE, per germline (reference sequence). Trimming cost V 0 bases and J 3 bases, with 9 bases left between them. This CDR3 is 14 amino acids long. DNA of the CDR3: TGTGCCAGCAGCTTGGCCGAACTGGACTATGGCTACACCTTC. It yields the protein CASSLAELDYGYTF.

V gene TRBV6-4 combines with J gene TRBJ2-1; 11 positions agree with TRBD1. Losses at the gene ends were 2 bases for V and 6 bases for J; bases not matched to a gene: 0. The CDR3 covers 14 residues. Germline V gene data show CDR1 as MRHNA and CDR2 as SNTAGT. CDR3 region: CASSDGTGGNEQFF. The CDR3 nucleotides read TGTGCCAGCAGTGACGGGACAGGGGGCAATGAGCAGTTCTTC.

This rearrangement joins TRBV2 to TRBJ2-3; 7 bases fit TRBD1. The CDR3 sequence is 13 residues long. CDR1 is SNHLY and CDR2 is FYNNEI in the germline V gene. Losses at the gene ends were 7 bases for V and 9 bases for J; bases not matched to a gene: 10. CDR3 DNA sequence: TGTGCCAGCACCCGCCTACAGGGGATAACGCAGTATTTT. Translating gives CASTRLQGITQYF.

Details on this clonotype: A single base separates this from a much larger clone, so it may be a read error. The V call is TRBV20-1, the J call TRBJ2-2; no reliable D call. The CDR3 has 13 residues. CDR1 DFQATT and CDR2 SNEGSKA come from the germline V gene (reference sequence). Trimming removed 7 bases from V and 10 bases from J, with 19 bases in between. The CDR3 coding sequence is TGCAGTGTTGCCGTCCCCTCTATCGAGGAGCTGTTTTTT. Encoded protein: CSVAVPSIEELFF.

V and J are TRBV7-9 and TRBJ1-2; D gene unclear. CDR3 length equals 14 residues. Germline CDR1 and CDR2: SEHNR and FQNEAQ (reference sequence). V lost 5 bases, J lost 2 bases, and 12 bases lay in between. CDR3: CASSIKDGNYGYTF. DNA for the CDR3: TGTGCCAGCAGCATAAAGGACGGGAACTATGGCTACACCTTC.

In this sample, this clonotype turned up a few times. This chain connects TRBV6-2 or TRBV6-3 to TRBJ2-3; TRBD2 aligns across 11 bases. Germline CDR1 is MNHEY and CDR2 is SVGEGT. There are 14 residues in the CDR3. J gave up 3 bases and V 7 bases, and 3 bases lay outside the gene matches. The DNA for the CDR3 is TGTGCCAGCACGCCTAGCGGGAGGACAGATACGCAGTATTTT. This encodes CASTPSGRTDTQYF.

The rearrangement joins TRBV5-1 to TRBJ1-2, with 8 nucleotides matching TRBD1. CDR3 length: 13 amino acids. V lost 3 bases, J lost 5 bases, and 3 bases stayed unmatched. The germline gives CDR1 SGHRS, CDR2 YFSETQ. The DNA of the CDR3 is TGCGCCAGCAGCTGGGGACAGGCTTATGGCTACACCTTC. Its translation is CASSWGQAYGYTF.

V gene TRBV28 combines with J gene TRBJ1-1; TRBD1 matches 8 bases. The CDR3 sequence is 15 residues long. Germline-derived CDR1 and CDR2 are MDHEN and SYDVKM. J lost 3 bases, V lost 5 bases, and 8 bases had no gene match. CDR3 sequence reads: CASSRLQGVYTEAFF. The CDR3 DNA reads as TGTGCCAGCAGTCGGTTACAGGGGGTGTACACTGAAGCTTTCTTT. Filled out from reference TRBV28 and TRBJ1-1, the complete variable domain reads DVKVTQSSRYLVKRTGEKVFLECVQDMDHENMFWYRQDPGLGLRLIYFSYDVKMKEKGDIPEGYSVSREKKERFSLILESASTNQTSMYLCASSRLQGVYTEAFFGQGTRLTVV.

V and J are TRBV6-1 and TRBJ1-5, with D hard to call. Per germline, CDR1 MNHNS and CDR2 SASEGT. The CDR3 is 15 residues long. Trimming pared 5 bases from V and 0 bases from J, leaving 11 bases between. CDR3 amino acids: CASSPWVISNQPQHF. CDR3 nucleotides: TGTGCCAGCAGTCCCTGGGTGATTAGCAATCAGCCCCAGCATTTT.

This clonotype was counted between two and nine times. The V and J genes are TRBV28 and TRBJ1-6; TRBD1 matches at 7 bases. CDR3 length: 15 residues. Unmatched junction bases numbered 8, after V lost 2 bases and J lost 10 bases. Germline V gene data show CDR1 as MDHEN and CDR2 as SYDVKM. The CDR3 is CASSLGSDRTSPLHF. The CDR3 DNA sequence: TGTGCCAGCAGTTTAGGGTCGGACAGGACGTCACCCCTCCACTTT.